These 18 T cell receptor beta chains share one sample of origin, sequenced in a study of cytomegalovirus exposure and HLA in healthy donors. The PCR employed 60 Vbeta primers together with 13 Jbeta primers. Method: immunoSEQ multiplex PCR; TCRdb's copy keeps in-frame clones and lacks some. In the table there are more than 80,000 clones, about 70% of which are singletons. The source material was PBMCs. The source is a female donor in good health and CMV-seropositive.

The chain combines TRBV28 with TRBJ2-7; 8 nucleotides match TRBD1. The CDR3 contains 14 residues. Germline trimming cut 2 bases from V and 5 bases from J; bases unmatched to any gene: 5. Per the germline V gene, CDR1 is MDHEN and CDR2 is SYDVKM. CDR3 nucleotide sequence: TGTGCCAGCAGTTTACTGGACAGGGTCCACGAGCAGTACTTC. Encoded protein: CASSLLDRVHEQYF.

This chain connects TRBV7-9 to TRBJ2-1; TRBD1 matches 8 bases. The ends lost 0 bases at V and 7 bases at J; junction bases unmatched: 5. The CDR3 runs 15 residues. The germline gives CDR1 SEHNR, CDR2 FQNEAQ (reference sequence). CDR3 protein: CASSLAGQGMNEQFF. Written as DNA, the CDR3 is TGTGCCAGCAGCTTAGCTGGACAGGGAATGAATGAGCAGTTCTTC. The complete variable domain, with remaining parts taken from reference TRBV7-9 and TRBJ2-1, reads DTGVSQNPRHKITKRGQNVTFRCDPISEHNRLYWYRQTLGQGPEFLTYFQNEAQLEKSRLLSDRFSAERPKGSFSTLEIQRTEQGDSAMYLCASSLAGQGMNEQFFGPGTRLTVL.

The CDR3 nucleotides are TGTGCCAGCAAAACAGAGAACACTGAAGCTTTCTTT. It encodes CASKTENTEAFF. This chain uses TRBV28 with TRBJ1-1, with unresolved D. V was cut by 7 bases and J by 1 base, with 7 bases left in between. The germline V gene encodes CDR1 MDHEN and CDR2 SYDVKM. CDR3 length: 12 amino acids.

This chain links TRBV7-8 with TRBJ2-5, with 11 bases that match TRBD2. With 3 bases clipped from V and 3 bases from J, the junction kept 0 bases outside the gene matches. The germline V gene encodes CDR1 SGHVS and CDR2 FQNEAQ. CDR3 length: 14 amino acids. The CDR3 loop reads CASSLGLAEETQYF. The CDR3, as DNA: TGTGCCAGCAGCTTGGGACTAGCGGAAGAGACCCAGTACTTC.

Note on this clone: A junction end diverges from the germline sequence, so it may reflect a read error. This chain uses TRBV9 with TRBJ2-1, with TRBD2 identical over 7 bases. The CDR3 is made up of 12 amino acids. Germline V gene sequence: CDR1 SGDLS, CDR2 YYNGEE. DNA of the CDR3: TGTGCCAGCAGCCCCGGGACTACCCGTCAGATCTTC. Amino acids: CASSPGTTRQIF.

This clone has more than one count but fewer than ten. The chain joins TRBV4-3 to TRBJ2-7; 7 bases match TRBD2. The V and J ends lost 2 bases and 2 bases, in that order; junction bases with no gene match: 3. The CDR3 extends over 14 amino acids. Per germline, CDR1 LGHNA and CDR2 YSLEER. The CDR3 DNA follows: TGCGCCAGCAGCCAACGGCTAGCGGCCTACGAGCAGTACTTC. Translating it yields CASSQRLAAYEQYF.

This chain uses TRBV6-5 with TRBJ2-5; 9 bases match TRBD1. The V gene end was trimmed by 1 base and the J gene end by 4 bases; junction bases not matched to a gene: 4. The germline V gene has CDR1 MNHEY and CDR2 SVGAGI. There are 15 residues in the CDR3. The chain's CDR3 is CASSYLGQGGETQYF. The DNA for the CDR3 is TGTGCCAGCAGTTACTTGGGACAGGGCGGAGAGACCCAGTACTTC.

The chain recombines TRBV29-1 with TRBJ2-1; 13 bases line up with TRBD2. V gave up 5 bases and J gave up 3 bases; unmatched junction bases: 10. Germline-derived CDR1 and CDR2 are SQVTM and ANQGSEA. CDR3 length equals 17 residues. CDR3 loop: CSVSGTSGNDIYNEQFF. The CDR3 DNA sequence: TGCAGCGTTTCCGGGACTAGCGGGAACGATATCTACAATGAGCAGTTCTTC.

The CDR3 sequence: CAWSAGTGGPGGTQYF. The DNA of the CDR3 is TGTGCCTGGAGCGCCGGGACAGGGGGCCCGGGTGGTACGCAGTATTTT. The chain is built from TRBV30 and TRBJ2-3; 12 nucleotides align to TRBD1. The germline gives CDR1 GTSNPN, CDR2 SVGIG (reference sequence). J was trimmed by 8 bases and V by 3 bases; bases with no gene match: 12. The CDR3 has 16 amino acids. The whole variable domain, filled in from reference TRBV30 and TRBJ2-3, reads SQTIHQWPATLVQPVGSPLSLECTVEGTSNPNLYWYRQAAGRGLQLLFYSVGIGQISSEVPQNLSASRPQDRQFILSSKKLLLSDSGFYLCAWSAGTGGPGGTQYFGPGTRLTVL.

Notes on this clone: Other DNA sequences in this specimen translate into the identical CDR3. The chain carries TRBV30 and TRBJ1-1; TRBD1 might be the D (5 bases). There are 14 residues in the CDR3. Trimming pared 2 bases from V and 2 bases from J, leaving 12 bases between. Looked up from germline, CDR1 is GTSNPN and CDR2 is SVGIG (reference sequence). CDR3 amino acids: CAWSRSGRNTEAFF. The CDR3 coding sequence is TGTGCCTGGAGTAGGTCAGGGCGAAACACTGAAGCTTTCTTT.

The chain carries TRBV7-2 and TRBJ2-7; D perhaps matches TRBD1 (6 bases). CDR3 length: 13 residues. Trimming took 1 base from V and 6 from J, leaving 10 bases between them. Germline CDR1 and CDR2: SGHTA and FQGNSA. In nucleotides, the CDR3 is TGTGCCAGCAGCTTAGGTGGACAGACCGAGCAGTACTTC. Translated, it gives CASSLGGQTEQYF.

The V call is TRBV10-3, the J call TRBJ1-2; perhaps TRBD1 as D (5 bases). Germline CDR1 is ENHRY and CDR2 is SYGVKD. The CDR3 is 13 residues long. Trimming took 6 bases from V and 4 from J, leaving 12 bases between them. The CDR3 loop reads CAIRGSTAYGYTF. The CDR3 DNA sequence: TGTGCCATCAGGGGATCGACAGCCTATGGCTACACCTTC.

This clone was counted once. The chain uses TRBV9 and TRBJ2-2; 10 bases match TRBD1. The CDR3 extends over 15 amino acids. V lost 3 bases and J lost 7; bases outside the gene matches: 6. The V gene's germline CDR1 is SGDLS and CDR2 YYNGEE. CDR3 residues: CASSERGQGNGELFF. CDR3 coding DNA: TGTGCCAGCAGCGAGAGGGGACAGGGGAACGGGGAGCTGTTTTTT. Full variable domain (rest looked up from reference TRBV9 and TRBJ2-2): DSGVTQTPKHLITATGQRVTLRCSPRSGDLSVYWYQQSLDQGLQFLIQYYNGEERAKGNILERFSAQQFPDLHSELNLSSLELGDSALYFCASSERGQGNGELFFGEGSRLTVL.

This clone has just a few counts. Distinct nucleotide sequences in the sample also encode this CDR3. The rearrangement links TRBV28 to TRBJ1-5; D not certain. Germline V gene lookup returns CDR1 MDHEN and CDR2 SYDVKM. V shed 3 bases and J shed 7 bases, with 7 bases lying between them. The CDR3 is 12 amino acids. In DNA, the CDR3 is TGTGCCAGCAGTTTGTTGCGACAGCCCCAGCATTTT. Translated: CASSLLRQPQHF.

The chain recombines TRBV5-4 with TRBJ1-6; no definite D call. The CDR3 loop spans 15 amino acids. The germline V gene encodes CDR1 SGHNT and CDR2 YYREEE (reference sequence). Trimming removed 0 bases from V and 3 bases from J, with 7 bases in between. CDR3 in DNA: TGTGCCAGCAGCTTGGACAGCAACTATAATTCACCCCTCCACTTT. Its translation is CASSLDSNYNSPLHF.

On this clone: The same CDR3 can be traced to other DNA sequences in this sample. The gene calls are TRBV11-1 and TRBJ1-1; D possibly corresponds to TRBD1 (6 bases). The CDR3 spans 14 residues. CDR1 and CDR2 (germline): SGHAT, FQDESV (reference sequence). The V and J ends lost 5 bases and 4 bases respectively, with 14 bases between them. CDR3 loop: CASSVGQRVTEAFF. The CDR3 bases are TGTGCCAGCAGCGTGGGACAAAGGGTCACTGAAGCTTTCTTT.

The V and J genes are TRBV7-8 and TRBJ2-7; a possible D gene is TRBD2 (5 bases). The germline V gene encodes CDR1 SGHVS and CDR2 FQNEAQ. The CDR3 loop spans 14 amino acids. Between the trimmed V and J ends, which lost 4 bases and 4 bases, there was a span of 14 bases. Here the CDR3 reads CASSSRGSGYEQYF. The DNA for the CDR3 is TGTGCCAGCAGCTCAAGAGGGAGTGGGTACGAGCAGTACTTC. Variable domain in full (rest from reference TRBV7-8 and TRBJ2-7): GAGVSQSPRYKVAKRGQDVALRCDPISGHVSLFWYQQALGQGPEFLTYFQNEAQLDKSGLPSDRFFAERPEGSVSTLKIQRTQQEDSAVYLCASSSRGSGYEQYFGPGTRLTVT.

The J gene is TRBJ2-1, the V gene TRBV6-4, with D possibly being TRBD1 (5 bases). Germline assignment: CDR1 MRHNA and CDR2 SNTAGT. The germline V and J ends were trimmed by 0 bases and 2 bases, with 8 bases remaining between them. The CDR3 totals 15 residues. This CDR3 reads CASSDSQGPYNEQFF. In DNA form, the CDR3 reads TGTGCCAGCAGTGACTCCCAGGGTCCCTACAATGAGCAGTTCTTC.